The 6 T cell receptor beta chains listed next were all sequenced from one sample in a study of Ad26.COV2.S vaccination and SARS-CoV-2 variants. Sequenced by immunoSEQ multiplex PCR; TCRdb stores in-frame clones only, minus some. The profile shows over 300,000 clones, roughly 80% of them singletons. Documented treatment: 15 to 20 received Ad26.COV2.S at low or high dose, single or two shots; roughly 5 received placebo; per-sample allocation not given. Sampling occurred on day 63 after the first vaccine or placebo injection. The material sequenced was peripheral blood, taken in a trial of Ad26.COV2.S vaccine versus placebo. The receptors were sampled from a person between 18 and 65 years old who received the Ad26.COV2.S COVID-19 vaccine or a placebo.

The DNA of the CDR3 is TGTGCCAGCAGCTTTAGCGCCGAGGGGACCCAGTACTTC. Translation gives CASSFSAEGTQYF. The genes are TRBV11-3 and TRBJ2-5, with D perhaps matching TRBD2 (5 bases). Germline V gene sequence: CDR1 SGHNT, CDR2 YENEEA. Trimming removed 3 bases from V and 7 bases from J, with 12 bases in between. This CDR3 contains 13 residues.

J is TRBJ2-1 and V is TRBV7-9; no clear D gene. Germline loops: CDR1 SEHNR, CDR2 FQNEAQ (reference sequence). Trimming stripped 5 bases from V and 6 bases from J, with 11 bases between. The CDR3 is 13 residues long. CDR3 sequence reads: CASSPQSGNEQFF. CDR3 coding DNA: TGTGCCAGCAGCCCCCAGTCGGGCAATGAGCAGTTCTTC.

V and J are TRBV11-3 and TRBJ2-1; 7 positions match TRBD2. This CDR3 region has 15 residues. Germline V gene data show CDR1 as SGHNT and CDR2 as YENEEA. V shed 2 bases and J 8 bases; nucleotides not matched to a gene: 9. CDR3 region: CASSLKRGGLDEQFF. In DNA, the CDR3 is TGTGCCAGCAGCTTAAAACGGGGAGGGTTGGATGAGCAGTTCTTC.

J is TRBJ2-1 and V is TRBV9; TRBD2 might be the D (7 bases). The CDR3 extends over 18 amino acids. Germline lookup yields CDR1 SGDLS and CDR2 YYNGEE. The germline V and J ends were trimmed by 4 bases and 1 base, with 21 bases remaining between them. CDR3 DNA sequence: TGTGCCAGCAGCCCAAGAGGTGGGGGGGCCGGGTCCTACAATGAGCAGTTCTTC. It yields the protein CASSPRGGGAGSYNEQFF.

V and J are TRBV2 and TRBJ2-7, with TRBD1 matching 7 bases. Germline V lookup: CDR1 SNHLY, CDR2 FYNNEI. V lost 6 bases, J lost 6 bases, and 11 bases stayed unmatched. The CDR3 is 14 amino acids. The CDR3 reads CASSQTGVAGEQYF. The CDR3 coding sequence is TGTGCCAGCAGCCAAACAGGGGTAGCAGGCGAGCAGTACTTC.

This chain links TRBV27 with TRBJ2-1; D gene uncertain. This CDR3 spans 12 amino acids. The ends were cut back, 8 bases at V and 5 bases at J, with 10 bases in the middle. Per the germline V gene, CDR1 is MNHEY and CDR2 is SMNVEV (reference sequence). CDR3 in DNA: TGTGCCAGCCGTAGAGTTAACAATGAGCAGTTCTTC. It translates to CASRRVNNEQFF.